The source of this T cell receptor beta chain is a study of T cells in Graves' hyperthyroidism and ophthalmopathy. The CDR3 regions of TCR beta were amplified from RNA transcripts. Researchers ran a first-round RT-PCR on the TCR CDR3 using the HTBI primer set. TCRdb recomputed calls from the multiplex PCR reads with MiXCR, one row per CDR3 protein. The table includes around 250,000 distinct CDR3 sequences, about 15% detected once. Germline loops: CDR1 MNHNS, CDR2 SASEGT. Trimming left V 4 bases short and J 8 bases short, with 11 bases between. CDR3 length equals 13 residues. The chain uses TRBV6-1 and TRBJ1-4, with unresolved D. The clonotype comes from a woman aged 40 to 50 with Graves' hyperthyroidism that later progressed to Graves' ophthalmopathy. The specimen was blood. As DNA, the CDR3 is TGTGCCAGCAGTGGAGGGTGGCCGGAAAAACTGTTTTTT. It specifies CASSGGWPEKLFF.